A single sample is the source of the 23 T cell receptor beta chains below, sequenced in a study of beta chain features in type 1 diabetes (dated by TCRdb to the late 2010s). Libraries were prepared through the immunoSEQ multiplex PCR assay. The entire amount of isolated RNA was reverse transcribed using the High Capacity cDNA Reverse Transcription Kit, so the sequenced TCRB transcripts were expressed ones. TCRdb provides this immuneACCESS table in a form limited to in-frame rearrangements. Some clones are lacking; in checked studies, under half of them reflect an unresolved V gene, and why the rest are absent is not known. This sample holds a few hundred thousand clones; around 12% were observed only once. Of the sample, about 0.01% falls within the top ten clones. Points the paper makes about the study in general: In all four CD4+ subsets, TCRB CDR3 length was moderately but significantly shorter in type 1 diabetes patients.

For these receptors, no antigen is known. The sample was naive CD4+ T cells from blood. This specimen's cell subset or site label, per the study, means: true naive CD4+ T cells. All receptors come from a woman younger than 30 with type 1 diabetes.

The V and J genes are TRBV18 and TRBJ1-2; tentative D call: TRBD1 (6 bases). Trimming left V 4 bases short and J 3 bases short, with 9 bases between. The CDR3 runs to 13 residues. Per the germline V gene, CDR1 is KGHSH and CDR2 is LQKENI. The CDR3 loop is CASSQQGDYGYTF. CDR3 in DNA: TGTGCCAGCTCACAACAGGGAGACTATGGCTACACCTTC.

V is TRBV28 and J is TRBJ2-5, with D possibly being TRBD1 (6 bases). This CDR3 is 15 amino acids long. Trimming removed 7 bases from V and 0 bases from J, with 15 bases in between. Germline V gives CDR1 MDHEN, CDR2 SYDVKM. As DNA, the CDR3 is TGTGCCAGCACTTCTCTTCGGGACAACCAAGAGACCCAGTACTTC. It codes for CASTSLRDNQETQYF.

This clone was seen a handful of times. The gene calls are TRBV11-2 and TRBJ2-3; D may be TRBD2 (5 bases). V was cut by 2 bases and J by 1 base, with 10 bases left in between. Germline V lookup: CDR1 SGHAT, CDR2 FQNNGV. This CDR3 contains 15 residues. The CDR3 is CASSLYLAGTDTQYF. CDR3 DNA: TGTGCCAGCAGCTTATATCTAGCTGGCACAGATACGCAGTATTTT.

The chain uses TRBV2 and TRBJ1-5; D is ambiguous. The CDR3 is 13 residues long. CDR1 and CDR2 (germline): SNHLY, FYNNEI. The ends were cut back, 5 bases at V and 5 bases at J, with 10 bases in the middle. The DNA for the CDR3 is TGTGCCAGCAGTTCAGTGTGGTATCAGCCCCAGCATTTT. Translated, it gives CASSSVWYQPQHF. The whole variable domain, filled in from reference TRBV2 and TRBJ1-5, reads EPEVTQTPSHQVTQMGQEVILRCVPISNHLYFYWYRQILGQKVEFLVSFYNNEISEKSEIFDDQFSVERPDGSNFTLKIRSTKLEDSAMYFCASSSVWYQPQHFGDGTRLSIL.

V gene TRBV10-3 combines with J gene TRBJ1-1; D gene uncertain. The CDR3 is 12 amino acids. Deletions cut 7 bases from V and 5 bases from J, with 11 bases between. CDR1 and CDR2 from the germline V gene are ENHRY and SYGVKD. The CDR3 protein is CAINGGGTEAFF. In DNA, the CDR3 is TGTGCCATCAACGGCGGCGGGACTGAAGCTTTCTTT.

This clone turned up a few times. J is TRBJ2-5 and V is TRBV28; D unclear. Trimming stripped 2 bases from V and 3 bases from J, with 7 bases between. Germline CDR1 reads MDHEN; CDR2 reads SYDVKM. The CDR3 consists of 13 residues. This CDR3 is CASSLTSKETQYF. For the CDR3, the DNA is TGTGCCAGCAGTTTAACATCAAAAGAGACCCAGTACTTC.

This clone has more than one count but fewer than ten. The V gene is TRBV11-1, the J gene TRBJ2-7; 13 positions match TRBD2. V was pared by 5 bases and J by 3 bases, with 10 bases of the junction left unmatched. The CDR3 has 17 amino acids. Germline loops: CDR1 SGHAT, CDR2 FQDESV (reference sequence). CDR3 DNA: TGTGCCAGCAGCCCTAGCCCGGGACTAGCGGGGTACTACGAGCAGTACTTC. It codes for CASSPSPGLAGYYEQYF.

This clone was picked up a small number of times. The genes are TRBV15 and TRBJ1-3; D gene unclear. This CDR3 is 16 amino acids long. Germline CDR1 LNHNV, CDR2 YYDKDF (reference sequence). V lost 0 bases and J lost 0, with 9 bases in between. In nucleotides, the CDR3 is TGTGCCACCAGCAGAGATCGAACATACTCTGGAAACACCATATATTTT. Amino acids: CATSRDRTYSGNTIYF.

V gene TRBV5-4 combines with J gene TRBJ1-1; D is uncertain. This CDR3 region has 15 residues. Germline assignment: CDR1 SGHNT and CDR2 YYREEE (reference sequence). The V gene lost 0 bases and the J gene lost 4 bases, with 13 bases spanning the gap. CDR3 nucleotide sequence: TGTGCCAGCAGCTTGGAGAGTTTCGGTGGCACTGAAGCTTTCTTT. Encoded protein: CASSLESFGGTEAFF.

This clone was found a few times. The chain uses TRBV4-3 and TRBJ2-1; TRBD2 matches 8 bases. The CDR3 is made up of 14 amino acids. Germline assignment: CDR1 LGHNA and CDR2 YSLEER. V shed 0 bases and J 9 bases; nucleotides not matched to a gene: 4. CDR3: CASSQDSGVGEQFF. The CDR3 DNA reads as TGCGCCAGCAGCCAAGATAGCGGGGTGGGTGAGCAGTTCTTC.

This rearrangement joins TRBV7-8 to TRBJ2-2; 13 bases are a match to TRBD2. This CDR3 comprises 17 residues. Germline CDR1 reads SGHVS; CDR2 reads FQNEAQ. Trimming removed 3 bases from V and 0 bases from J; junction bases left unmatched: 1. The CDR3 region has the DNA TGTGCCAGCAGCTTGGGACTAGCGGGACCGAACACCGGGGAGCTGTTTTTT. It specifies CASSLGLAGPNTGELFF.

Only a few counts were recorded for this clone. The chain recombines TRBV5-6 with TRBJ1-1, with D perhaps matching TRBD1 (5 bases). The CDR3 sequence is 15 residues long. V gave up 4 bases and J gave up 1 base, with 14 bases separating them. Per the germline V gene, CDR1 is SGHDT and CDR2 is YYEEEE. CDR3 in DNA: TGTGCCAGCAGCCCTCCAAGGACACCGAACACTGAAGCTTTCTTT. Translation: CASSPPRTPNTEAFF. Filled out from reference TRBV5-6 and TRBJ1-1, the complete variable domain reads DAGVTQSPTHLIKTRGQQVTLRCSPKSGHDTVSWYQQALGQGPQFIFQYYEEEERQRGNFPDRFSGHQFPNYSSELNVNALLLGDSALYLCASSPPRTPNTEAFFGQGTRLTVV.

This clone was seen only a few times. This chain links TRBV5-1 with TRBJ2-7; 7 positions agree with TRBD1. The CDR3 is made up of 14 amino acids. CDR1 and CDR2 (germline): SGHRS, YFSETQ. The V segment lost 2 bases and the J segment 5 bases; nucleotides outside the gene matches: 7. The DNA for the CDR3 is TGCGCCAGCAGCTTCAACAGGGGATATGACGAGCAGTACTTC. This translates into CASSFNRGYDEQYF.

This clone was seen a handful of times. V usage is TRBV30 and J usage is TRBJ2-1, with D perhaps TRBD1 (6 bases). The CDR3 is made up of 12 amino acids. The germline CDR1 and CDR2 sequences are GTSNPN and SVGIG (reference sequence). V gave up 2 bases and J gave up 8 bases, with 10 bases separating them. CDR3 bases: TGTGCCTGGAGTCGACAGGCTTATGAGCAGTTCTTC. It codes for CAWSRQAYEQFF.

The genes are TRBV7-8 and TRBJ2-3; 7 nucleotides align to TRBD2. CDR1 is SGHVS, CDR2 FQNEAQ, per germline. This CDR3 comprises 15 residues. Trimming cost V 5 bases and J 2 bases; bases outside gene matches: 7. This CDR3 is CASSPRDYDTDTQYF. The CDR3 DNA reads as TGTGCCAGCAGCCCCAGGGACTACGACACAGATACGCAGTATTTT.

This clone has more than one count but fewer than ten. The genes are TRBV12-5 and TRBJ1-6, with D possibly being TRBD1 (6 bases). The CDR3 covers 16 residues. V dropped 2 bases and J dropped 0 bases, with 8 bases sitting between them. Germline V gives CDR1 LGHNT, CDR2 FRNRAP. Here the CDR3 DNA reads TGTGCTAGTGGTTTGCGGGACACCTCCTATAATTCACCCCTCCACTTT. This encodes CASGLRDTSYNSPLHF.

The chain recombines TRBV28 with TRBJ1-2, with no clear D. V was shortened by 7 bases and J by 4 bases, with 13 bases between the two germline ends. CDR1 and CDR2 from the germline V gene are MDHEN and SYDVKM. This CDR3 has 13 residues. The DNA of the CDR3 is TGTGCCAGCACCATGAGTGGCGGCTATGGCTACACCTTC. It codes for CASTMSGGYGYTF.

V usage is TRBV18 and J usage is TRBJ2-5; no firm D call. There are 13 residues in the CDR3. Germline CDR1 KGHSH, CDR2 LQKENI. The V gene lost 3 bases and the J gene lost 5 bases, with 10 bases spanning the gap. The CDR3 loop is CASSPVSSETQYF. The CDR3 bases are TGTGCCAGCTCACCGGTCAGTTCTGAGACCCAGTACTTC.

This clone was recorded a few times. The V call is TRBV28, the J call TRBJ2-5, with 14 bases matching TRBD2. This CDR3 has 16 residues. The J segment lost 5 bases and the V segment lost 6 bases, leaving 8 bases of the junction unmatched. Germline V gene sequence: CDR1 MDHEN, CDR2 SYDVKM. The CDR3 loop is CASSPSGLAGDETQYF. The CDR3 nucleotides are TGTGCCAGCAGCCCCTCGGGACTAGCGGGAGACGAGACCCAGTACTTC. Looking up the rest from reference TRBV28 and TRBJ2-5 gives the full variable domain: DVKVTQSSRYLVKRTGEKVFLECVQDMDHENMFWYRQDPGLGLRLIYFSYDVKMKEKGDIPEGYSVSREKKERFSLILESASTNQTSMYLCASSPSGLAGDETQYFGPGTRLLVL.

This clone was observed a few times. The chain couples TRBV29-1 to TRBJ1-4, with D possibly matching TRBD1 (6 bases). V dropped 4 bases and J dropped 8 bases, with 14 bases sitting between them. The CDR3 is 13 residues long. Germline CDR1 is SQVTM and CDR2 is ANQGSEA. The CDR3 reads CSVADSFSEKLFF. CDR3 bases: TGCAGCGTTGCGGACAGTTTCTCCGAAAAACTGTTTTTT.

The chain carries TRBV6-5 and TRBJ2-1; 7 bases match TRBD2. Per the germline V gene, CDR1 is MNHEY and CDR2 is SVGAGI. After removal of 5 bases from V and 5 bases from J, the junction contained 6 bases not matched to a gene. The length of the CDR3 is 14 residues. CDR3 nucleotides: TGTGCCAGCAGTACTACTAGCGCCCACAATGAGCAGTTCTTC. This encodes CASSTTSAHNEQFF.

The V gene is TRBV7-9, the J gene TRBJ2-4; 7 bases line up with TRBD1. The CDR3 is 16 amino acids. Germline CDR1 and CDR2: SEHNR and FQNEAQ (reference sequence). V trimming: 5 bases; J trimming: 0 bases; junction bases outside the gene matches: 7. The DNA of the CDR3 is TGTGCCAGCAGCGACGGGACAGCAATAGCCAAAAACATTCAGTACTTC. Residues: CASSDGTAIAKNIQYF.

This clone was seen more than once but under ten times. This chain links TRBV27 with TRBJ2-1; 9 bases line up with TRBD2. Germline assignment: CDR1 MNHEY and CDR2 SMNVEV (reference sequence). The length of the CDR3 is 15 residues. Germline trimming cut 5 bases from V and 9 bases from J; bases unmatched to any gene: 11. The CDR3 DNA sequence: TGTGCCAGCAGTCCTGGACTAGCGAAGTATGGTGAGCAGTTCTTC. It yields the protein CASSPGLAKYGEQFF.